Each of the 6 T cell receptor beta chains below was sequenced from the same sample in a study of cytotoxic CD8 clonotypes in ibrutinib-treated CLL. The protocol was immunoSEQ multiplex PCR, while the TCRdb copy is restricted to in-frame clones and leaves out a portion. The sample includes some 200,000 clones, 70% of them seen just once. The material sequenced was PBMCs, taken after 12 months of ibrutinib treatment. These receptors were obtained from a human donor with chronic lymphocytic leukemia.

Only a few counts were recorded for this clone. DNA for the CDR3: TGTGCCAGCAGCCCTTCGTCGACTAGCGGGAGGGCCGTTCTCACGCAGTATTTT. Translated: CASSPSSTSGRAVLTQYF. The chain carries TRBV7-3 and TRBJ2-3, with 14 bases matching TRBD2. The germline CDR1 and CDR2 sequences are SGHTA and FQGTGA. The trim removed 5 bases at V and 9 bases at J, leaving 16 bases unmatched. CDR3 length: 18 amino acids.

The rearrangement joins TRBV5-1 to TRBJ2-1; unclear D gene. Trimming stripped 4 bases from V and 16 bases from J, with 18 bases between. Germline V lookup: CDR1 SGHRS, CDR2 YFSETQ. The CDR3 length is 12 residues. The CDR3 nucleotides are TGCGCCAGCAGCGGGGATGAGAGACCTCTTTTCTTC. The encoded protein is CASSGDERPLFF. Looking up the rest from reference TRBV5-1 and TRBJ2-1 gives the full variable domain: KAGVTQTPRYLIKTRGQQVTLSCSPISGHRSVSWYQQTPGQGLQFLFEYFSETQRNKGNFPGRFSGRQFSNSRSEMNVSTLELGDSALYLCASSGDERPLFFGPGTRLTVL.

This chain uses TRBV2 with TRBJ2-3; D might be TRBD2 (6 bases). Trimming cost V 9 bases and J 2 bases, with 12 bases left between them. The CDR3 extends over 13 amino acids. Germline CDR1 reads SNHLY; CDR2 reads FYNNEI. The CDR3 is CASTSSLTDTQYF. Here the CDR3 DNA reads TGTGCCAGTACTAGCAGCCTCACAGATACGCAGTATTTT.

This clone was seen a single time. The chain links TRBV28 to TRBJ2-7; the D gene is possibly TRBD2 (6 bases). This CDR3 comprises 14 residues. Germline loops: CDR1 MDHEN, CDR2 SYDVKM. The V end lost 7 bases, the J end lost 7 bases, and 20 bases lay between the germline ends. This chain's CDR3 is CASTLGGSTPEQYF. The CDR3, as DNA: TGTGCCAGCACCCTTGGGGGGTCGACCCCTGAGCAGTACTTC.

The chain carries TRBV4-2 and TRBJ2-2; the D gene could be TRBD1 or TRBD2 (6 bases each). The CDR3 has 15 residues. Germline V gene sequence: CDR1 LGHNA, CDR2 YNFKEQ. V shed 3 bases and J shed 1 base, with 9 bases lying between them. Here the CDR3 DNA reads TGTGCCAGCAGCCAGGGGGGCGGGAACACCGGGGAGCTGTTTTTT. Translation: CASSQGGGNTGELFF.

This chain links TRBV19 with TRBJ2-7, with a weak D call TRBD1 (6 bases). Trimming removed 1 base at V and 2 bases at J, with 15 bases between. The CDR3 is 16 amino acids. Per the germline V gene, CDR1 is LNHDA and CDR2 is SQIVND (reference sequence). This CDR3 is CASSIGQGSPPYEQYF. The CDR3 region has the DNA TGTGCCAGTAGTATAGGGCAGGGGAGCCCTCCCTACGAGCAGTACTTC. Full variable domain (rest looked up from reference TRBV19 and TRBJ2-7): DGGITQSPKYLFRKEGQNVTLSCEQNLNHDAMYWYRQDPGQGLRLIYYSQIVNDFQKGDIAEGYSVSREKKESFPLTVTSAQKNPTAFYLCASSIGQGSPPYEQYFGPGTRLTVT.